Presented here are 2 T cell receptor beta chains from one specimen sequenced in a study of cytomegalovirus exposure and HLA in healthy donors. PCR used 60 Vbeta primers and 13 Jbeta primers. The protocol was immunoSEQ multiplex PCR, while the TCRdb copy is restricted to in-frame clones and leaves out a portion. The repertoire holds 100,000 to 150,000 clones, with 60% to 85% as singletons. Sequenced material: PBMCs. These receptors all stem from a man aged 25-40 years in good health and CMV-seronegative.

This clone was picked up a small number of times. The chain employs TRBV6-5 and TRBJ1-4; 10 bases are shared with TRBD1. CDR3 length: 15 residues. V lost 6 bases and J lost 3; bases outside the gene matches: 4. Germline loops: CDR1 MNHEY, CDR2 SVGAGI. The CDR3 DNA reads as TGTGCCAGCAGGGGACAGGGGTATGCTAATGAAAAACTGTTTTTT. Protein sequence: CASRGQGYANEKLFF.

The V call is TRBV6-1, the J call TRBJ2-7, with TRBD2 matching over 9 bases. The ends lost 5 bases at V and 0 bases at J; junction bases unmatched: 2. CDR1 MNHNS and CDR2 SASEGT come from the germline V gene. The CDR3 is 14 amino acids. This chain's CDR3 is CASSNSGSSYEQYF. CDR3 bases: TGTGCCAGCAGTAATAGCGGGAGCTCCTACGAGCAGTACTTC.